These 18 T cell receptor beta chains were sequenced from one sample in a study of EBV T-cell therapy then PD-1 blockade in nasopharyngeal carcinoma. The method was immunoSEQ multiplex PCR; TCRdb's version includes in-frame clones alone and lacks a portion of them. The sample includes under 30,000 clones, about 87% of them seen just once. Regarding treatment: AdE1-LMPpoly-expanded autologous EBV-specific T-cell therapy followed by anti-PD-1 nivolumab. Antigens for these TCRs are unknown. This material consisted of CD8+ T cells from blood, taken around day 65 from a patient whose treatment included autologous EBV-specific T cells and nivolumab. These receptors originate from a man between 35 and 55 years old with nasopharyngeal carcinoma.

The chain links TRBV5-6 to TRBJ1-1; no reliable D call. The germline V gene encodes CDR1 SGHDT and CDR2 YYEEEE. This CDR3 is built from 13 residues. Trimming pared 1 base from V and 0 bases from J, leaving 4 bases between. The CDR3 loop reads CASSLQMNTEAFF. For the CDR3, the DNA is TGTGCCAGCAGCTTGCAGATGAACACTGAAGCTTTCTTT.

The chain employs TRBV19 and TRBJ2-2; D uncertain. The CDR3 consists of 14 residues. V lost 1 base to trimming and J lost 2 bases, with 5 bases between them. Germline V lookup: CDR1 LNHDA, CDR2 SQIVND (reference sequence). The CDR3: CASSIGLNTGELFF. As DNA, the CDR3 is TGTGCCAGTAGTATAGGACTTAACACCGGGGAGCTGTTTTTT.

The rearrangement joins TRBV11-2 to TRBJ2-1; 7 bases agree with TRBD1. After removal of 5 bases from V and 8 bases from J, the junction contained 6 bases not matched to a gene. The length of the CDR3 is 13 residues. In germline, CDR1 is SGHAT, CDR2 FQNNGV. The CDR3 loop is CASSPTGNDEQFF. For the CDR3, the DNA is TGTGCCAGCAGCCCGACAGGGAACGATGAGCAGTTCTTC.

The chain carries TRBV30 and TRBJ2-1; D call uncertain. Deletions cut 1 base from V and 7 bases from J, with 8 bases between. From germline, CDR1 is GTSNPN and CDR2 SVGIG (reference sequence). CDR3 size: 12 residues. This CDR3 is CAWSDWSNEQFF. DNA for the CDR3: TGTGCCTGGAGTGACTGGAGTAATGAGCAGTTCTTC.

This sequence joins TRBV19 and TRBJ2-7, with TRBD1 as a possible D gene (6 bases). V shed 4 bases and J shed 0 bases, with 10 bases lying between them. CDR1 and CDR2 from the germline V gene are LNHDA and SQIVND (reference sequence). The CDR3 loop spans 14 amino acids. In DNA form, the CDR3 reads TGTGCCAGTAGTACCCAGACAGGCTCCTACGAGCAGTACTTC. This sequence encodes CASSTQTGSYEQYF.

The chain employs TRBV30 and TRBJ1-2; D is ambiguous. Germline assignment: CDR1 GTSNPN and CDR2 SVGIG (reference sequence). With 0 bases removed from V and 6 bases from J, the gap between germline ends came to 14 bases. The length of the CDR3 is 14 residues. CDR3 nucleotide sequence: TGTGCCTGGAGTGTGGGTCTGGGTGCCCATGGCTACACCTTC. This codes for CAWSVGLGAHGYTF.

The chain joins TRBV6-6 to TRBJ2-2; a weak D match, TRBD1 (5 bases). The CDR3 sequence is 13 residues long. The ends were cut back, 6 bases at V and 6 bases at J, with 11 bases in the middle. Per the germline V gene, CDR1 is MNHNY and CDR2 is SVGAGI (reference sequence). The CDR3 is CASSGLGAGELFF. CDR3 in DNA: TGTGCCAGCAGCGGTCTAGGGGCCGGGGAGCTGTTTTTT.

DNA of the CDR3: TGTGCCAGCAGCGTTTCAGGGCACTCTGGAAACACCATATATTTT. This encodes CASSVSGHSGNTIYF. The chain joins TRBV9 to TRBJ1-3, with a possible D match to TRBD1 (5 bases). The CDR3 loop spans 15 amino acids. The V gene's germline CDR1 is SGDLS and CDR2 YYNGEE. V lost 2 bases to trimming and J lost 0 bases, with 9 bases between them.

The chain employs TRBV7-2 and TRBJ2-7; 10 nucleotides match TRBD1. Germline V gives CDR1 SGHTA, CDR2 FQGNSA. The CDR3 is 16 residues long. V shed 2 bases and J 4 bases; nucleotides not matched to a gene: 8. CDR3 bases: TGTGCCAGCAGCTTAAGTAGCTGGGACAGGGGTTACGAGCAGTACTTC. Protein: CASSLSSWDRGYEQYF.

This chain joins TRBV4-2 and TRBJ2-1; 12 nucleotides align to TRBD2. This CDR3 comprises 15 residues. Looked up from germline, CDR1 is LGHNA and CDR2 is YNFKEQ. Trimming at V came to 2 bases and at J to 7 bases, leaving 3 bases not matched to a gene. CDR3 loop: CASSQLGTSGNEQFF. DNA for the CDR3: TGTGCCAGCAGCCAACTGGGGACTAGCGGGAATGAGCAGTTCTTC.

The genes are TRBV3-1 (or the pseudogene TRBV3-2) and TRBJ1-2; weak D call: TRBD1 (6 bases). Germline CDR1 and CDR2: LGHDT and YNNKEL (reference sequence). V shed 3 bases and J shed 8 bases, with 16 bases lying between them. The CDR3 contains 14 residues. The CDR3 nucleotides read TGTGCCAGCAGCCAGACGGGGACACCGGAAGGCTACACCTTC. Amino acid sequence: CASSQTGTPEGYTF.

The V gene is TRBV7-3, the J gene TRBJ1-2; 9 nucleotides match TRBD1. The CDR3 loop spans 15 amino acids. Germline lookup yields CDR1 SGHTA and CDR2 FQGTGA. V was clipped by 4 bases and J by 3 bases; unmatched bases: 6. CDR3 protein: CASSSYWTGDYGYTF. The CDR3 DNA is TGTGCCAGCAGCTCCTACTGGACAGGGGACTATGGCTACACCTTC.

The rearrangement links TRBV9 to TRBJ1-1; D is possibly TRBD1 (6 bases). V lost 3 bases to trimming and J lost 0 bases, with 21 bases between them. CDR1 and CDR2 (germline): SGDLS, YYNGEE. The CDR3 consists of 18 residues. CDR3 sequence: CASSAQPGAYPVNTEAFF. The CDR3 coding sequence is TGTGCCAGCAGCGCCCAACCGGGGGCATACCCGGTGAACACTGAAGCTTTCTTT.

V is TRBV27 and J is TRBJ2-3; D unresolved. Trimming took 10 bases from V and 5 from J, leaving 10 bases between them. This CDR3 contains 11 residues. Germline-derived CDR1 and CDR2 are MNHEY and SMNVEV (reference sequence). The CDR3 coding sequence is TGTGCCACCCTGTTGGGAGATACGCAGTATTTT. It codes for CATLLGDTQYF.

The V gene is TRBV4-3, the J gene TRBJ1-1, with a possible D match to TRBD1 (5 bases). The CDR3 contains 13 residues. The V and J ends lost 1 base and 7 bases respectively, with 10 bases between them. Per germline, CDR1 LGHNA and CDR2 YSLEER. The CDR3, as DNA: TGCGCCAGCAGCCAAGTGCATCAGGGTGAAGCTTTCTTT. Translation: CASSQVHQGEAFF.

The chain combines TRBV4-1 with TRBJ1-2, with D possibly matching TRBD1 (5 bases). The CDR3 loop spans 16 amino acids. The V end was cut by 0 bases, the J end by 4 bases, with 15 bases between. Germline V gene lookup returns CDR1 MGHRA and CDR2 YSYEKL. The CDR3 DNA follows: TGCGCCAGCAGCCAAGATCAAGGGACCTTCTTCTATGGCTACACCTTC. Protein sequence: CASSQDQGTFFYGYTF.

This rearrangement joins TRBV7-9 to TRBJ2-2; no clear D. Trimming removed 11 bases from V and 7 bases from J, with 8 bases in between. Germline loops: CDR1 SEHNR, CDR2 FQNEAQ (reference sequence). CDR3 length equals 10 residues. The CDR3 DNA is TGTGCCCCCTCTTACGGGGAGCTGTTTTTT. Translating it yields CAPSYGELFF.

CDR3 sequence reads: CASSLLGPSYNEQFF. CDR3 coding DNA: TGTGCCAGCAGTTTACTCGGCCCCTCCTACAATGAGCAGTTCTTC. This chain connects TRBV27 to TRBJ2-1; no reliable D call. V shed 2 bases and J shed 0 bases, with 8 bases lying between them. CDR3 size: 15 residues. CDR1 is MNHEY, CDR2 SMNVEV, per germline (reference sequence).